The next 9 T cell receptor beta chains were all read from a single sample in a study of T cells after posttransplantation cyclophosphamide. Repertoires were generated with immunoSEQ multiplex PCR, while TCRdb's copy carries only in-frame clones and drops some. This table has more than 15,000 clones, 80% to 90% appearing once. Control samples came 1 year after myeloablative marrow transplants with methotrexate plus calcineurin inhibitor. The sequenced sample was PBMCs, obtained after an allogeneic stem cell transplant with a calcineurin inhibitor and methotrexate. These receptors all come from a male patient aged 45-60 years who received an allogeneic stem cell transplant from an unrelated donor, was CMV-positive, and had chronic GVHD only. Some T cells may be the graft donor's.

CDR3 nucleotide sequence: TGTGCCAGCAGGGGGGGACTAGCGGGTTTTCCAGATACGCAGTATTTT. This encodes CASRGGLAGFPDTQYF. The chain links TRBV27 to TRBJ2-3; 12 bases are a match to TRBD2. CDR1 MNHEY and CDR2 SMNVEV come from the germline V gene (reference sequence). V lost 6 bases and J lost 4; bases outside the gene matches: 8. CDR3 length equals 16 residues.

The V gene is TRBV14, the J gene TRBJ1-1, with D hard to call. CDR3 length: 16 amino acids. The V gene's germline CDR1 is SGHDN and CDR2 FVKESK. Trimming removed 4 bases from V and 0 bases from J, with 15 bases in between. The CDR3 DNA follows: TGTGCCAGCAGCCCCCCGCGGCGATTAATGAACACTGAAGCTTTCTTT. This gives the protein CASSPPRRLMNTEAFF.

This rearrangement joins TRBV7-9 to TRBJ1-3; D is unclear. V lost 5 bases and J 8 bases, leaving 10 bases between the germline ends. The CDR3 sequence is 12 residues long. CDR1 and CDR2 from the germline V gene are SEHNR and FQNEAQ (reference sequence). The CDR3 loop is CASSPGEYTIYF. CDR3 nucleotides: TGTGCCAGCAGCCCCGGGGAGTACACCATATATTTT. Full variable domain (missing parts from reference TRBV7-9 and TRBJ1-3): DTGVSQNPRHKITKRGQNVTFRCDPISEHNRLYWYRQTLGQGPEFLTYFQNEAQLEKSRLLSDRFSAERPKGSFSTLEIQRTEQGDSAMYLCASSPGEYTIYFGEGSWLTVV.

The rearrangement joins TRBV11-2 to TRBJ2-3, with D possibly TRBD2 on 6 matching bases. The germline V gene has CDR1 SGHAT and CDR2 FQNNGV. Deletions cut 4 bases from V and 0 bases from J, with 11 bases between. There are 15 residues in the CDR3. The CDR3 loop reads CASSSGTASTDTQYF. As DNA, the CDR3 is TGTGCCAGCAGCTCCGGGACTGCCAGCACAGATACGCAGTATTTT.

The rearrangement joins TRBV28 to TRBJ2-2; 9 bases are shared with TRBD2. J was trimmed by 5 bases and V by 2 bases; bases with no gene match: 9. CDR1 MDHEN and CDR2 SYDVKM come from the germline V gene. The CDR3 spans 17 residues. CDR3 region: CASSLLAGGEITGELFF. The CDR3 region has the DNA TGTGCCAGCAGTTTACTCGCGGGGGGGGAAATTACCGGGGAGCTGTTTTTT.

This clone appeared a single time. This chain connects TRBV7-8 to TRBJ2-3, with no clear D. CDR3 length: 15 residues. The germline V and J ends were trimmed by 3 bases and 3 bases, with 13 bases remaining between them. CDR1 SGHVS and CDR2 FQNEAQ come from the germline V gene. The CDR3 DNA reads as TGTGCCAGCAGCTTCGACGGGTCCGCGACAGATACGCAGTATTTT. As protein: CASSFDGSATDTQYF.

J is TRBJ1-2 and V is TRBV29-1, with D perhaps matching TRBD1 (5 bases). Between the trimmed V and J ends, which lost 7 bases and 4 bases, there was a span of 19 bases. Germline assignment: CDR1 SQVTM and CDR2 ANQGSEA. The CDR3 has 14 amino acids. The CDR3 reads CSALHPGRVYGYTF. CDR3 in DNA: TGCAGCGCTCTCCACCCAGGGAGGGTCTATGGCTACACCTTC.

This chain uses TRBV4-2 with TRBJ2-7; a weak D match, TRBD1 (7 bases). Germline CDR1 is LGHNA and CDR2 is YNFKEQ. The CDR3 runs to 15 residues. V was cut by 3 bases and J by 2 bases, with 14 bases left in between. The CDR3 nucleotides read TGTGCCAGCAGCCACCTGACTAGGGGGCCCTACGAGCAGTACTTC. This gives the protein CASSHLTRGPYEQYF.

This rearrangement joins TRBV10-3 to TRBJ2-7; 9 nucleotides align to TRBD2. The length of the CDR3 is 14 residues. V lost 5 bases, J lost 2 bases, and 4 bases stayed unmatched. CDR1 is ENHRY, CDR2 SYGVKD, per germline. The CDR3 region is CAISTGLAPYEQYF. DNA of the CDR3: TGTGCCATCAGTACGGGACTAGCTCCCTACGAGCAGTACTTC.